Described below is a single T cell receptor beta chain sequence and its context. Its specificity is not known. TCRdb re-called the 5' RACE reads and catalogs CDR3 proteins one per entry, DNA excluded. The sample data list over 35,000 distinct CDR3 sequences. CDR3 size: 18 residues. Germline CDR1 and CDR2: DFQATT and SNEGSKA (reference sequence). Blood was collected, approximately 2.5 ml per donor. This sample is drawn from a study of monozygotic twins with inflammatory bowel disease. General study results and limits: Backing was not found for a single strong signal or clonotype associated with IBD.

Specimen: blood. The genes are TRBV20-1 and TRBJ2-2; there is no DNA to check the TCRdb D call of TRBD1. The TCR comes from a human donor with ulcerative colitis or Crohn's disease, or a healthy co-twin of an affected twin (not recorded which). CDR3 loop: CSARDYTSRWGGTGELFF.